The text below deals with one TCR beta chain. The record originates from a study of blood T cells in healthy people across ages. With a J-beta primer mix and a sample-barcoded 5' primer, a second PCR ran roughly 6 to 11 cycles. TCRdb re-called the 5' RACE reads with MiXCR, one entry per CDR3 protein. The table has about 1.8 million distinct CDR3 sequences, 49% seen once. The CDR3 extends over 14 amino acids. Germline CDR1 DFQATT, CDR2 SNEGSKA (reference sequence). The ends lost 5 bases at V and 0 bases at J; junction bases unmatched: 6. The source of this sequence is a middle-aged woman in good health. The J gene is TRBJ2-7, the V gene TRBV20-1, with 8 bases fitting TRBD1. Source material: blood. CDR3 nucleotide sequence: TGCAGTGCTGCGGACAGGGATTACTCCTACGAGCAGTACTTC. Translating it yields CSAADRDYSYEQYF.